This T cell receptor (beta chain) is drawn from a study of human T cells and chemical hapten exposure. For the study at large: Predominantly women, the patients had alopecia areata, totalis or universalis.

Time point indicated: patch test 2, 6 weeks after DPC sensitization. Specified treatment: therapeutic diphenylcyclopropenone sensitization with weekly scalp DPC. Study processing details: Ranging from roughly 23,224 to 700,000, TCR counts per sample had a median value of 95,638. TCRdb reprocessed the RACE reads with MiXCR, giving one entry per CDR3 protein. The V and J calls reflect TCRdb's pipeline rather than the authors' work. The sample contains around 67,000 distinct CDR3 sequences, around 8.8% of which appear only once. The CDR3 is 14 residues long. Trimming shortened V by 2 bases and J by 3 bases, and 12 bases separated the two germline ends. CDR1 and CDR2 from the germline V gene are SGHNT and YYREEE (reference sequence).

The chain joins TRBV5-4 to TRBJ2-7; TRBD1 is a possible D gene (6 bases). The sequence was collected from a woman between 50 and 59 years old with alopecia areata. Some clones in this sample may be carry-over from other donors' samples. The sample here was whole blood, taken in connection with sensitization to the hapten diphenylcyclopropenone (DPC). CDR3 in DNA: TGTGCCAGCAGCTTCGCAGGGGAATACTACGAGCAGTACTTC. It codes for CASSFAGEYYEQYF.